These T cell receptor beta chains were read from a single sample in a study of human T cells and chemical hapten exposure. Each CDR3 protein gets one entry after TCRdb re-called the RACE reads with MiXCR. This table has more than 95,000 distinct CDR3 sequences, roughly a third appearing once. The source material was whole blood, sampled in connection with sensitization to the hapten diphenylcyclopropenone (DPC). The source of these receptors is a man aged 40-50 years with alopecia areata. Some clones in this sample may be carry-over from other donors' samples. The CDR3 runs from the conserved cysteine through the conserved F or W. The order of the fields is J gene, clone size, V gene, D gene, CDR3 protein, CDR3 DNA. D genes are given only for firm matches. Only part of the rows carry a size: once, few, many, or a class if the clone is expanded.

TRBJ1-1 . TRBV7-8 TRBD1 CASSLVDRGGEAFF TGTGCCAGCAGCTTAGTTGACAGGGGAGGTGAAGCTTTCTTT
TRBJ2-3 . TRBV9 TRBD2 CASSVQAGGPSSSTDTQYF TGTGCCAGCAGCGTACAAGCGGGAGGGCCGTCTTCTAGCACAGATACGCAGTATTTT
TRBJ1-1 . TRBV5-1 . CASSGATRAEAFF TGCGCCAGCAGCGGCGCAACTCGGGCTGAAGCTTTCTTT
TRBJ1-1 . TRBV4-3 . CASSQDRQTNTEAFF TGCGCCAGCAGCCAAGATAGGCAGACGAACACTGAAGCTTTCTTT
TRBJ1-6 . TRBV28 . CASSSPGRGRSPLHF TGTGCCAGCAGTTCCCCCGGTAGGGGACGATCACCCCTCCACTTT
TRBJ1-1 . TRBV12-3/TRBV12-4 . CASSWDETEAFF TGTGCCAGCAGTTGGGACGAGACTGAAGCTTTCTTT
TRBJ2-3 . TRBV6-2/TRBV6-3 TRBD2 CASSLTSGTTDTQYF TGTGCCAGCAGTTTAACTAGCGGGACTACAGATACGCAGTATTTT
TRBJ2-1 . TRBV4-1 TRBD2 CASSQVPSGSYNEQFF TGCGCCAGCAGCCAAGTGCCTAGCGGGAGTTACAATGAGCAGTTCTTC
TRBJ1-6 . TRBV12-3/TRBV12-4 TRBD1 CASRRTGVNSPLHF TGTGCCAGCAGGAGGACAGGGGTTAATTCACCCCTCCACTTT
TRBJ2-1 . TRBV7-2 TRBD1 CASSSRGPLSSYNEQFF TGTGCCAGCAGCTCTAGGGGGCCCCTAAGCTCCTACAATGAGCAGTTCTTC
TRBJ2-7 . TRBV11-2 . CASRGLRVPYQQYF TGTGCCAGCAGGGGGCTTCGGGTGCCCTACCAGCAGTACTTC
TRBJ2-3 few TRBV18 . CASSPLPADTDTQYF TGTGCCAGCTCACCACTACCGGCAGACACAGATACGCAGTATTTT
TRBJ2-1 few TRBV6-1 TRBD2 CASSEPGLAGNYNEQFF TGTGCCAGCAGTGAACCGGGACTAGCGGGCAACTACAATGAGCAGTTCTTC
TRBJ1-1 . TRBV29-1 . CSVDKGLGNTEAFF TGCAGCGTTGATAAGGGGCTGGGGAACACTGAAGCTTTCTTT